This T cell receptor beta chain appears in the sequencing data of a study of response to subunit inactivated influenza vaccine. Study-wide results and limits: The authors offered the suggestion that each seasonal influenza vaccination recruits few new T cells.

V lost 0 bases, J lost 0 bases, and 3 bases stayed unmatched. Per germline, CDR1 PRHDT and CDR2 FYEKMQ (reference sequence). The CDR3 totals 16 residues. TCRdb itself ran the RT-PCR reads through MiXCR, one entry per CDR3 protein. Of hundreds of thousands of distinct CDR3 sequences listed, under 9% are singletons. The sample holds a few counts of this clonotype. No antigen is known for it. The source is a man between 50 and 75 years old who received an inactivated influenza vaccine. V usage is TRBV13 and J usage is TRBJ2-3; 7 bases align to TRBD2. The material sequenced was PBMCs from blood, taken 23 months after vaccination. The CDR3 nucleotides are TGTGCCAGCAGCTTAGGCGGGGGGACTAGCACAGATACGCAGTATTTT. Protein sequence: CASSLGGGTSTDTQYF. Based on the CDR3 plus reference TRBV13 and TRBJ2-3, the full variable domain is AAGVIQSPRHLIKEKRETATLKCYPIPRHDTVYWYQQGPGQDPQFLISFYEKMQSDKGSIPDRFSAQQFSDYHSELNMSSLELGDSALYFCASSLGGGTSTDTQYFGPGTRLTVL.